Reported below is one T cell receptor beta chain. Clones were read by immunoSEQ multiplex PCR, and TCRdb kept only the in-frame ones, dropping some. The sample has more than 100,000 clones, around nine tenths seen once. Germline loops: CDR1 GTSNPN, CDR2 SVGIG (reference sequence). V lost 0 bases to trimming and J lost 6 bases, with 12 bases between them. The CDR3 extends over 14 amino acids. The entry originates in a study of T cell changes during pregnancy in multiple sclerosis. V is TRBV30 and J is TRBJ1-5; D remains ambiguous. The sequenced sample was peripheral blood, obtained after pregnancy. This clonotype was sampled from a female donor with multiple sclerosis, enrolled in a pregnancy study. The CDR3 sequence is CAWSVPLSLQPQHF. The CDR3 nucleotides are TGTGCCTGGAGTGTACCGCTAAGTCTTCAGCCCCAGCATTTT.